What follows describes a single T cell receptor (beta chain). The sample is drawn from a study of blood T cell repertoires in COVID-19. The overall study: From the United States, Italy and Spain came samples of acute and convalescent COVID-19. Nucleic acid was either cDNA or gDNA, and it came from T cells, B-cell-depleted T cells, or PBMCs.

This CDR3 comprises 13 residues. Germline values: CDR1 LGHDT, CDR2 YNNKEL (reference sequence). V gave up 4 bases and J gave up 2 bases, with 6 bases separating them. Under the authors' procedure: Cell counts per sample came from amplifying reference gene primers. Using immunoSEQ multiplex PCR, the repertoire was profiled, and TCRdb retains in-frame clones only, with some absent. That table gives V, J and clone size, and the DNA gave D and trimming. The data contain roughly 200,000 clones, approximately 83% of them singletons. Sequenced sample: peripheral blood. The receptor was isolated from a human donor with active or convalescent COVID-19. The donor label of this sample is uncertain. The chain recombines TRBV3-1 (or the pseudogene TRBV3-2) with TRBJ1-5; TRBD1 might be the D (5 bases). The CDR3 region has the DNA TGTGCCAGCAGCCTGACAGGCAATCAGCCCCAGCATTTT. It is translated as CASSLTGNQPQHF.